This TCR beta chain was retrieved from a study of beta chain features in type 1 diabetes. Expressed TCRB transcripts were sequenced after all isolated RNA was converted to cDNA. Clones were read by immunoSEQ multiplex PCR, and TCRdb kept only the in-frame ones, dropping some. This sample has 240,000 or so clones, with about 70% found just once. Germline V gene lookup returns CDR1 SQVTM and CDR2 ANQGSEA. The ends were cut back, 4 bases at V and 7 bases at J, with 16 bases in the middle. This CDR3 has 13 amino acids. The chain employs TRBV29-1 and TRBJ2-5, with D possibly TRBD2 on 6 matching bases. Sequencing was done on a sample of naive CD4+ T cells from blood. This receptor was taken from a man aged 25 to 40 in good health. The CDR3, as DNA: TGCAGCGTTGGAGGGGACTCCGATGGGACCCAGTACTTC. As protein: CSVGGDSDGTQYF.